Listed here are 30 T cell receptor beta chains from one sample, sequenced in a study of blood T cell repertoires in COVID-19. Sequenced by immunoSEQ multiplex PCR; TCRdb stores in-frame clones only, minus some. The table has 45,000 or so clones, around 90% seen once. The sample taken for sequencing was peripheral blood. The receptors derive from a woman over 75 in a cohort sampled during active or convalescent COVID-19.

This chain's CDR3 is CASSFGIDYTSGSRETQYF. CDR3 in DNA: TGTGCCAGCAGCTTTGGGATAGACTACACTAGCGGGAGTCGGGAGACCCAGTACTTC. The genes are TRBV11-3 and TRBJ2-5, with 11 bases fitting TRBD2. The CDR3 has 19 residues. CDR1 SGHNT and CDR2 YENEEA come from the germline V gene. The J segment lost 5 bases and the V segment lost 3 bases, leaving 17 bases of the junction unmatched.

This clone was seen a handful of times. The J gene is TRBJ2-2, the V gene TRBV5-6; 7 nucleotides match TRBD2. The CDR3 runs 16 residues. Per the germline V gene, CDR1 is SGHDT and CDR2 is YYEEEE. V gave up 3 bases and J gave up 2 bases; unmatched junction bases: 7. The CDR3 is CASSWPGRPNTGELFF. The CDR3 region has the DNA TGTGCCAGCAGCTGGCCCGGGAGGCCCAACACCGGGGAGCTGTTTTTT.

The rearrangement joins TRBV15 to TRBJ1-3; the D gene is possibly TRBD1 (6 bases). Germline V gives CDR1 LNHNV, CDR2 YYDKDF (reference sequence). The CDR3 runs to 15 residues. V was trimmed by 0 bases and J by 7 bases, leaving 13 bases between them. CDR3 in amino acids: CATSRDQGFGNTIYF. The CDR3 bases are TGTGCCACCAGCAGAGATCAGGGGTTTGGGAACACCATATATTTT.

The J gene is TRBJ1-5, the V gene TRBV5-5; D call uncertain. The CDR3 spans 13 residues. CDR1 and CDR2 from the germline V gene are SGHKS and YYEKEE (reference sequence). V was trimmed by 1 base and J by 7 bases, leaving 9 bases between them. The CDR3 sequence is CASSLSSGQPQHF. CDR3 nucleotide sequence: TGTGCCAGCAGCTTGTCTAGCGGGCAGCCCCAGCATTTT.

The gene calls are TRBV11-3 and TRBJ1-2, with D perhaps matching TRBD1 (6 bases). The germline CDR1 and CDR2 sequences are SGHNT and YENEEA. The length of the CDR3 is 15 residues. Deletions cut 5 bases from V and 4 bases from J, with 17 bases between. DNA of the CDR3: TGTGCCAGCAGCCCGCAACAGGGATCCATCTATGGCTACACCTTC. As protein: CASSPQQGSIYGYTF.

V is TRBV7-9 and J is TRBJ1-2; D is possibly TRBD1 (5 bases). CDR3 length equals 15 residues. V lost 3 bases to trimming and J lost 4 bases, with 15 bases between them. Germline CDR1 and CDR2: SEHNR and FQNEAQ (reference sequence). The CDR3 here is CASSFSDTRIYGYTF. The CDR3 nucleotides read TGTGCCAGCAGCTTCTCGGACACACGAATCTATGGCTACACCTTC.

The CDR3 spells CASSSRLVSYEQYF. The CDR3 DNA is TGTGCCAGCAGCTCCCGACTAGTCTCCTACGAGCAGTACTTC. This chain uses TRBV7-2 with TRBJ2-7, with a possible D match to TRBD2 (6 bases). This CDR3 comprises 14 residues. In germline, CDR1 is SGHTA, CDR2 FQGNSA. With 4 bases removed from V and 0 bases from J, the gap between germline ends came to 10 bases. The whole variable domain, filled in from reference TRBV7-2 and TRBJ2-7, reads GAGVSQSPSNKVTEKGKDVELRCDPISGHTALYWYRQSLGQGLEFLIYFQGNSAPDKSGLPSDRFSAERTGGSVSTLTIQRTQQEDSAVYLCASSSRLVSYEQYFGPGTRLTVT.

This chain uses TRBV29-1 with TRBJ2-7; 10 bases fit TRBD1. Germline V gives CDR1 SQVTM, CDR2 ANQGSEA. The CDR3 sequence is 14 residues long. V dropped 7 bases and J dropped 4; count of bases not matched to a gene: 10. CDR3 DNA: TGCAGCGGTACCCCGGGACAGGGGCCTTACGAGCAGTACTTC. It is translated as CSGTPGQGPYEQYF.

This clone occurred once. The chain combines TRBV5-1 with TRBJ1-4; TRBD1 matches at 8 bases. Germline trimming cut 4 bases from V and 1 base from J; bases unmatched to any gene: 3. This CDR3 region has 15 residues. Germline CDR1 is SGHRS and CDR2 is YFSETQ. The CDR3 protein is CASSIDRGTNEKLFF. DNA of the CDR3: TGCGCCAGCAGCATTGACAGGGGAACTAATGAAAAACTGTTTTTT.

Of note for this clone: Germline and junction disagree at one end, which may indicate a read error. Written as DNA, the CDR3 is TGTGCCAGCAGTTACGACGGCGGCGAGGGGGCGACTTTT. This encodes CASSYDGGEGATF. This rearrangement joins TRBV6-2 or TRBV6-3 to TRBJ1-1, with TRBD1 identical over 7 bases. The CDR3 totals 13 residues. Germline CDR1 MNHEY, CDR2 SVGEGT.

The J gene is TRBJ2-3, the V gene TRBV7-9, with 8 bases that match TRBD2. J lost 6 bases, V lost 0 bases, and 8 bases had no gene match. Germline V lookup: CDR1 SEHNR, CDR2 FQNEAQ (reference sequence). This CDR3 region has 16 residues. CDR3 in DNA: TGTGCCAGCAGCTTAGCCGGAAGCGGGGGCAGGGATACGCAGTATTTT. Its translation: CASSLAGSGGRDTQYF.

The CDR3 loop is CASSERQGGQPQHF. As DNA, the CDR3 is TGTGCCAGCAGTGAAAGGCAGGGCGGTCAGCCCCAGCATTTT. The rearrangement joins TRBV2 to TRBJ1-5; D is perhaps TRBD1 (5 bases). The germline V and J ends were trimmed by 2 bases and 6 bases, with 11 bases remaining between them. The CDR3 is made up of 14 amino acids. Germline lookup yields CDR1 SNHLY and CDR2 FYNNEI.

V usage is TRBV6-6 and J usage is TRBJ1-5; TRBD1 is a possible D gene (5 bases). The ends were cut back, 6 bases at V and 2 bases at J, with 14 bases in the middle. The CDR3 covers 15 residues. Germline CDR1 is MNHNY and CDR2 is SVGAGI (reference sequence). CDR3 bases: TGTGCCAGCAGCGGAGGGCCGGGGCGCAATCAGCCCCAGCATTTT. It encodes CASSGGPGRNQPQHF.

The rearrangement joins TRBV7-8 to TRBJ1-1; D is unclear. V lost 2 bases and J lost 2, with 15 bases in between. CDR3 size: 16 residues. The germline CDR1 and CDR2 sequences are SGHVS and FQNEAQ. CDR3 sequence (DNA): TGTGCCAGCAGCTTAATACAGTCTGGTGGTAACACTGAAGCTTTCTTT. This encodes CASSLIQSGGNTEAFF.

This chain links TRBV6-2 or TRBV6-3 with TRBJ1-2; TRBD1 is a possible D gene (5 bases). CDR1 is MNHEY and CDR2 is SVGEGT in the germline V gene. With 6 bases removed from V and 0 bases from J, the gap between germline ends came to 17 bases. The CDR3 contains 16 residues. CDR3 DNA sequence: TGTGCCAGCAGCCAGACAGTACCTAGGGCTAACTATGGCTACACCTTC. Amino acids: CASSQTVPRANYGYTF.

The chain carries TRBV7-9 and TRBJ2-3; 10 positions match TRBD2. Germline V CDR1 and CDR2: SEHNR, FQNEAQ (reference sequence). V was clipped by 3 bases and J by 3 bases; unmatched bases: 12. The length of the CDR3 is 18 residues. The CDR3: CASSLGAGGRVRTDTQYF. The CDR3 DNA reads TGTGCCAGCAGCTTGGGAGCGGGGGGGCGAGTGAGGACAGATACGCAGTATTTT.

The rearrangement uses TRBV10-1 and TRBJ2-1; TRBD2 might be the D (7 bases). The V gene lost 4 bases and the J gene lost 7 bases, with 17 bases spanning the gap. Per the germline V gene, CDR1 is WNHNN and CDR2 is SYGVQD (reference sequence). The CDR3 is 15 residues long. In DNA form, the CDR3 reads TGCGCCAGCAGTGTTGGGGGGGCCCTTTCTAATGAGCAGTTCTTC. Its protein product is CASSVGGALSNEQFF.

DNA for the CDR3: TGTGCCTGGAGTGTACGGTCAGATACGCAGTATTTT. This gives the protein CAWSVRSDTQYF. The chain uses TRBV30 and TRBJ2-3; unclear D gene. There are 12 residues in the CDR3. The germline gives CDR1 GTSNPN, CDR2 SVGIG (reference sequence). V lost 0 bases and J 4 bases, leaving 5 bases between the germline ends.

The V call is TRBV15, the J call TRBJ1-1; D is undetermined. This CDR3 has 14 amino acids. V lost 0 bases and J 1 base, leaving 6 bases between the germline ends. Germline lookup yields CDR1 LNHNV and CDR2 YYDKDF (reference sequence). The CDR3 bases are TGTGCCACCAGCAGAGACCGGGGGAACACTGAAGCTTTCTTT. Amino acids: CATSRDRGNTEAFF. Using reference TRBV15 and TRBJ1-1 for the parts outside the CDR3, the full variable domain is DAMVIQNPRYQVTQFGKPVTLSCSQTLNHNVMYWYQQKSSQAPKLLFHYYDKDFNNEADTPDNFQSRRPNTSFCFLDIRSPGLGDTAMYLCATSRDRGNTEAFFGQGTRLTVV.

V and J are TRBV18 and TRBJ2-2; 9 nucleotides line up with TRBD1. This CDR3 is 15 amino acids long. The germline V gene has CDR1 KGHSH and CDR2 LQKENI. After removal of 10 bases from V and 4 bases from J, the junction contained 10 bases not matched to a gene. CDR3 in DNA: TGTGCCACCCCCGTAGGACAGGGGTTCACCGGGGAGCTGTTTTTT. Its protein product is CATPVGQGFTGELFF.

This chain links TRBV2 with TRBJ2-1; 13 nucleotides match TRBD2. The CDR3 has 18 amino acids. Germline CDR1 reads SNHLY; CDR2 reads FYNNEI. Losses at the gene ends were 2 bases for V and 4 bases for J; bases not matched to a gene: 8. The CDR3 sequence: CASSELSGGLAGYNEQFF. Written as DNA, the CDR3 is TGTGCCAGCAGTGAACTTTCAGGGGGACTAGCGGGGTACAATGAGCAGTTCTTC.

V gene TRBV7-2 combines with J gene TRBJ2-1; 9 positions match TRBD2. The CDR3 is 17 residues long. Germline trimming cut 0 bases from V and 7 bases from J; bases unmatched to any gene: 10. Germline values: CDR1 SGHTA, CDR2 FQGNSA. CDR3 nucleotides: TGTGCCAGCAGCTTAGCGCCCCTTAATAGCGGGAGTAATGAGCAGTTCTTC. Translating gives CASSLAPLNSGSNEQFF.

The chain employs TRBV7-9 and TRBJ2-2, with D tentatively TRBD1 (6 bases). CDR1 and CDR2 from the germline V gene are SEHNR and FQNEAQ (reference sequence). The length of the CDR3 is 16 residues. V was trimmed by 5 bases and J by 4 bases, leaving 17 bases between them. This CDR3 reads CASSRRGGLGTGELFF. The DNA of the CDR3 is TGTGCCAGCAGCCGGCGAGGGGGTCTGGGCACCGGGGAGCTGTTTTTT.

CDR3 sequence reads: CASSPPSGFNSPLHF. The CDR3 coding sequence is TGTGCCAGCTCACCACCATCGGGGTTTAATTCACCCCTCCACTTT. The gene calls are TRBV18 and TRBJ1-6; D is undetermined. This CDR3 spans 15 amino acids. From germline, CDR1 is KGHSH and CDR2 LQKENI. V was pared by 0 bases and J by 6 bases, with 9 bases between.

This clone was detected once. The J gene is TRBJ2-3, the V gene TRBV3-1 (or the pseudogene TRBV3-2); perhaps TRBD2 as D (5 bases). Germline CDR1 reads LGHDT; CDR2 reads YNNKEL (reference sequence). This CDR3 has 15 amino acids. Trimming left V 3 bases short and J 6 bases short, with 16 bases between. CDR3 residues: CASSHQILGMDTQYF. The CDR3 DNA follows: TGTGCCAGCAGCCACCAGATACTAGGTATGGATACGCAGTATTTT.

The rearrangement uses TRBV5-4 and TRBJ2-3; TRBD2 matches 9 bases. CDR1 is SGHNT, CDR2 YYREEE, per germline (reference sequence). The V gene end was trimmed by 4 bases and the J gene end by 2 bases; junction bases not matched to a gene: 5. The CDR3 has 15 residues. CDR3 DNA: TGTGCCAGCAGCCGTAGCGGGAGTATCACAGATACGCAGTATTTT. Translated, it gives CASSRSGSITDTQYF.

This chain links TRBV2 with TRBJ1-6; no definite D call. V was trimmed by 7 bases and J by 5 bases, leaving 18 bases between them. Germline V gives CDR1 SNHLY, CDR2 FYNNEI. The CDR3 runs to 16 residues. The CDR3 nucleotides read TGTGCCAGCACCGAAGGCGGGGTGCTTAATAATTCACCCCTCCACTTT. It specifies CASTEGGVLNNSPLHF.

This clone has just a few counts. One end of the junction does not line up with germline, which may come from a read error. The rearrangement joins TRBV3-1 (or the pseudogene TRBV3-2) to TRBJ1-2, with a possible D match to TRBD1 (5 bases). Germline-derived CDR1 and CDR2 are LGHDT and YNNKEL (reference sequence). This CDR3 region has 14 residues. CDR3 region: CASRQGRGNYGYTF. DNA of the CDR3: TGTGCCAGCAGACAAGGACGGGGGAACTATGGCTACACCTTC.

The CDR3 DNA is TGTGCCAGCAGCTTAGGATCGGGGACTTACAATGAGCAGTTCTTC. The encoded protein is CASSLGSGTYNEQFF. The V and J genes are TRBV7-2 and TRBJ2-1, with a possible D match to TRBD2 (6 bases). This CDR3 region has 15 residues. Germline assignment: CDR1 SGHTA and CDR2 FQGNSA. Deletions cut 1 base from V and 4 bases from J, with 11 bases between.

Only one count was recorded for this clone. This chain connects TRBV5-4 to TRBJ2-5, with D maybe TRBD1 (5 bases). Germline V lookup: CDR1 SGHNT, CDR2 YYREEE (reference sequence). Trimming left V 0 bases short and J 2 bases short, with 8 bases between. The CDR3 runs 14 residues. The CDR3 reads CASSLGQTQETQYF. The CDR3 DNA reads as TGTGCCAGCAGCTTGGGACAGACTCAAGAGACCCAGTACTTC.